This T cell receptor (beta chain) was identified in a study of blood T cell repertoires in COVID-19. This clone was observed a single time. Assay used: immunoSEQ multiplex PCR; TCRdb lists only in-frame clones, some missing. The repertoire holds hundreds of thousands of clones, with about 90% as singletons. Germline-derived CDR1 and CDR2 are SGHRS and YFSETQ. The CDR3 runs to 14 residues. The ends were cut back, 0 bases at V and 6 bases at J, with 12 bases in the middle. This sequence was found in a woman aged 45-65 years in a cohort exposed to, infected with or recovered from COVID-19 (not recorded which). Sequences were obtained from PBMCs or T cells enriched from blood (not recorded which). The V gene is TRBV5-1, the J gene TRBJ2-5, with D tentatively TRBD2 (5 bases). CDR3 DNA: TGCGCCAGCAGCTTGGCCAGCGGAACCCAGACCCAGTACTTC. Protein sequence: CASSLASGTQTQYF.